A selection of T cell receptor beta chains follows, all from one sample in a study of Ad26.COV2.S vaccination and SARS-CoV-2 variants. Assay: immunoSEQ multiplex PCR; the TCRdb copy retains only in-frame clones and omits some. The data hold around 400,000 clones, with 80% to 95% observed a single time. Material: peripheral blood, obtained in a trial of Ad26.COV2.S vaccine versus placebo. The receptors originated from a person between 18 and 59 years old who received the Ad26.COV2.S COVID-19 vaccine or a placebo. Both conserved end residues are part of each CDR3. D genes are given only for firm matches. The size of a clone is reported for some rows only, either as once, few or many, or as a class for expanded clones.

>TRBD2|TRBJ2-1|NA|TRBV15
TGTGCCACCAGCAACCCAAGGACTAGCGGCTCCTACAATGAGCAGTTCTTC
CATSNPRTSGSYNEQFF
>NA|TRBJ2-7|NA|TRBV28
TGTGCCAGCAGCTTAATGGGTTACGAGCAGTACTTC
CASSLMGYEQYF
>TRBD1|TRBJ2-7|NA|TRBV6-5
TGTGCCAGCAGACCGGGACAGGGGCTTTTCTACGAGCAGTACTTC
CASRPGQGLFYEQYF
>NA|TRBJ2-3|NA|TRBV5-6
TGTGCCAGCAGCCTGGACAGATACACAGATACGCAGTATTTT
CASSLDRYTDTQYF
>TRBD2|TRBJ2-7|NA|TRBV11-2
TGTGCCAGCAGCTTAGATAGCGGGGAGTTCGAGCAGTACTTC
CASSLDSGEFEQYF
>TRBD1|TRBJ2-7|NA|TRBV5-1
TGCGCCAGCAGCGCTGGACAGGGGGCCTACGAGCAGTACTTC
CASSAGQGAYEQYF
>TRBD2|TRBJ2-3|NA|TRBV7-3
TGTGCCAGCAGCGAGACTAGCGGGAGGGCCGGCACAGATACGCAGTATTTT
CASSETSGRAGTDTQYF
>NA|TRBJ2-5|NA|TRBV29-1
TGCAGCGTTGACTCGGGGCTCTCCGGGGAGACCCAGTACTTC
CSVDSGLSGETQYF
>NA|TRBJ1-6|NA|TRBV6-5
TGTGCCAGCAGTTACGTACAGAATAATTCACCCCTCCACTTT
CASSYVQNNSPLHF
>TRBD2|TRBJ2-1|NA|TRBV24-1
TGTGCCACCAGTGATTTGGAGGCGGGAGCTTTGAATGAGCAGTTCTTC
CATSDLEAGALNEQFF
>TRBD1|TRBJ1-1|NA|TRBV19
TGTGCCTCTCAAACCCCACCGGGACAGGGGCGTCCTGAAGCTTTCTTT
CASQTPPGQGRPEAFF
>NA|TRBJ2-1|NA|TRBV7-2
TGTGCCAGCAGCTTCGGATTGAATGAGCAGTTCTTC
CASSFGLNEQFF
>NA|TRBJ2-1|NA|TRBV9
TGTGCCAGCAGCGCTGGCGGATGGGTTCGGAATGAGCAGTTCTTC
CASSAGGWVRNEQFF
>NA|TRBJ2-1|NA|TRBV6-5
TGTGCCAGCATCGGGGTTGTAGTTTCCAATGAGCAGTTCTTC
CASIGVVVSNEQFF
>TRBD2|TRBJ2-4|NA|TRBV3-1/TRBV3-2
TGTGCCAGCAGCCAGGGGACTAGCATAGCCAAAAACATTCAGTACTTC
CASSQGTSIAKNIQYF
>NA|TRBJ2-2|NA|TRBV7-8
TGTGCCAGCAGCCGATACACCGGGGAGCTGTTTTTT
CASSRYTGELFF
>NA|TRBJ2-7|few|TRBV7-9
TGTGCCAGCAGCTTAGCTTCAGCGGGCGAGCAGTACTTC
CASSLASAGEQYF
>TRBD2|TRBJ2-3|NA|TRBV10-3
TGTGCCATCAGTCCAAGTCCCGGGACTAGCGGGAGTAGAGATACGCAGTATTTT
CAISPSPGTSGSRDTQYF
>TRBD2|TRBJ2-5|once|TRBV7-9
TGTGCCAGCAGCTCCCCCCAGCTAGCGGCCCAAGAGACCCAGTACTTC
CASSSPQLAAQETQYF
>TRBD1|TRBJ2-7|once|TRBV6-5
TGTGCCAGCAGTTTGTCCGGGACAGGGGTAGTCGAGCAGTACTTC
CASSLSGTGVVEQYF
>NA|TRBJ1-6|NA|TRBV3-1/TRBV3-2
TGTGCCAGCAGCCCCCCTCCACAGGGATGGAATTCACCCCTCCACTTT
CASSPPPQGWNSPLHF
>NA|TRBJ2-5|once|TRBV29-1
TGCAGCGTCGCTACAGGGAGCCGACAAGAGACCCAGTACTTC
CSVATGSRQETQYF
>NA|TRBJ1-1|few|TRBV7-9
TGTGCCAGCAGCTTACAACTAAGGGGATCTGAAGCTTTCTTT
CASSLQLRGSEAFF
>TRBD1|TRBJ1-5|NA|TRBV6-5
TGTGCCAGCACCCAGGGGGCTGGCAATCAGCCCCAGCATTTT
CASTQGAGNQPQHF
>NA|TRBJ1-1|NA|TRBV19
TGTGCCAGTAGTATGGGTCTGGCGTCAAGGGGAGCTTCTGAAGCTTTCTTT
CASSMGLASRGASEAFF
>NA|TRBJ1-2|NA|TRBV28
TGTGCCACCCGGAAAGATTATGGCTACACCTTC
CATRKDYGYTF
>TRBD2|TRBJ2-3|NA|TRBV18
TGTGCCAGCTCACCGAGCGGGAGGGCAGATACGCAGTATTTT
CASSPSGRADTQYF
>NA|TRBJ2-3|NA|TRBV6-2/TRBV6-3
TGTGCCAGCAGCCAAATGGGGGCATTAGCCACAGATACGCAGTATTTT
CASSQMGALATDTQYF
>NA|TRBJ2-5|NA|TRBV7-6
TGTGCCAGCAGCTTAGCATCGGTCCAAGAGACCCAGTACTTC
CASSLASVQETQYF
>NA|TRBJ1-2|NA|TRBV28
TGTGCCAGCAGTTTGGCGACTTTGGACGCACCTAACTATGGCTACACCTTC
CASSLATLDAPNYGYTF
>TRBD1|TRBJ2-3|NA|TRBV6-2/TRBV6-3
TGTGCCAGCAGTTACTCAGGGACAGGGTACACAGATACGCAGTATTTT
CASSYSGTGYTDTQYF
>NA|TRBJ2-3|NA|TRBV7-7
TGTGCCAGCAGCCGGGCCCACACAGATACGCAGTATTTT
CASSRAHTDTQYF
>NA|TRBJ2-5|NA|TRBV18
TGTGCCAGCTCACCGGGGGGCACGGAAGAGACCCAGTACTTC
CASSPGGTEETQYF
>TRBD2|TRBJ2-3|NA|TRBV20-1
TGCAGTGCTAGTTTCCTAGCGGAGTATACGCAGTATTTT
CSASFLAEYTQYF
>NA|TRBJ1-2|once|TRBV6-6
TGTGCCAGCCGAAGGGTTGATTATGGCTACACCTTC
CASRRVDYGYTF
>NA|TRBJ2-1|NA|TRBV28
TGTGCCAGCAATGAAGTTGGTTCCGAGCAGTTCTTC
CASNEVGSEQFF
>NA|TRBJ1-3|NA|TRBV6-1
TGTGCCAGCAGTGAAGGCATCCACTCTGGAAACACCATATATTTT
CASSEGIHSGNTIYF
>TRBD2|TRBJ2-1|NA|TRBV11-3
TGTGCCAGCAGCTTAGGAGCGGGAGTAGGCAATGAGCAGTTCTTC
CASSLGAGVGNEQFF
>NA|TRBJ1-4|NA|TRBV6-5
TGTGCCAGCAGCCCGGACGTCATAAGGGAAAAACTGTTTTTT
CASSPDVIREKLFF
>NA|TRBJ1-6|NA|TRBV6-5
TGTGCCAGCTCGACGGATTATAATTCACCCCTCCACTTT
CASSTDYNSPLHF
>NA|TRBJ2-3|NA|TRBV5-4
TGTGCCAGCAGACAACAGGGCACAGATACGCAGTATTTT
CASRQQGTDTQYF
>NA|TRBJ2-7|NA|TRBV23-1
TGCGCCAGCAGGCACGGACAGTCCCCCTACGAGCAGTACTTC
CASRHGQSPYEQYF
>NA|TRBJ2-5|NA|TRBV7-2
TGTGCCAGCAGCTTATTGCGTATGACGGATACCTTACAAGAGACCCAGTACTTC
CASSLLRMTDTLQETQYF
>NA|TRBJ2-1|NA|TRBV6-5
TGTGCCAGCAGCCGGGGTACCAATGAGCAGTTCTTC
CASSRGTNEQFF
>TRBD1|TRBJ1-2|NA|TRBV5-1
TGCGCCAGCAGCTTGGCCCCGACAGGGTCGGTCTCAGATGGCTACACCTTC
CASSLAPTGSVSDGYTF
>NA|TRBJ1-1|NA|TRBV30
TGTGCCTGGAGTGTACGGGCGGGGGCGAACACTGAAGCTTTCTTT
CAWSVRAGANTEAFF
>TRBD2|TRBJ2-7|NA|TRBV18
TGTGCCAGCTCACTAGCGGGAGGGACCTACGAGCAGTACTTC
CASSLAGGTYEQYF
>NA|TRBJ2-6|NA|TRBV18
TGTGCCAGCTCACTACAGACAGCAGGGAGCTCTGGGGCCAACGTCCTGACTTTC
CASSLQTAGSSGANVLTF
>TRBD2|TRBJ2-7|NA|TRBV7-6
TGTGCCAGCAGCCCTCTAGGGGCGGGAGACTACGAGCAGTACTTC
CASSPLGAGDYEQYF
>TRBD2|TRBJ2-5|NA|TRBV4-1
TGCGCCAGCAGCCAAGAAGGGACTAGCTCTCAAGAGACCCAGTACTTC
CASSQEGTSSQETQYF
>NA|TRBJ2-1|NA|TRBV25-1
TGTGCCAGCACGGCGGGGGAGGGGGCATACAATGAGCAGTTCTTC
CASTAGEGAYNEQFF
>TRBD2|TRBJ2-7|NA|TRBV18
TGTGCCAGCTCACCACCGAATGGTGGGGCGGGGGCCTACGAGCAGTACTTC
CASSPPNGGAGAYEQYF
>NA|TRBJ1-5|NA|TRBV3-1/TRBV3-2
TGTGCCAGCAGCCAAGATACAGGGACTAATCAGCCCCAGCATTTT
CASSQDTGTNQPQHF
>NA|TRBJ2-7|NA|TRBV7-9
TGTGTCGTGGGGGAAAGCTCCTACGAGCAGTACTTC
CVVGESSYEQYF
>NA|TRBJ1-6|once|TRBV27
TGTGCCAGCAGCGTACTACAGGGAGGGTCTTACTCCCTCCACTTT
CASSVLQGGSYSLHF
>NA|TRBJ1-5|NA|TRBV19
TGTGCCAGTACCTCGATGACCAAATCGCTGAATCAGCCCCAGCATTTT
CASTSMTKSLNQPQHF
>NA|TRBJ2-1|NA|TRBV7-9
TGTGCCAGCAGCTTAGTTTCCTACAATGAGCAGTTCTTC
CASSLVSYNEQFF
>NA|TRBJ2-7|NA|TRBV21-1
TGTGCCAGCAGCTTCTTGACTAGCGGATACGAGCAGTACTTC
CASSFLTSGYEQYF
>NA|TRBJ2-2|NA|TRBV6-2/TRBV6-3
TGTGCCAGCAGTTACTCGCCCAGATTCGCCGGGGAGCTGTTTTTT
CASSYSPRFAGELFF